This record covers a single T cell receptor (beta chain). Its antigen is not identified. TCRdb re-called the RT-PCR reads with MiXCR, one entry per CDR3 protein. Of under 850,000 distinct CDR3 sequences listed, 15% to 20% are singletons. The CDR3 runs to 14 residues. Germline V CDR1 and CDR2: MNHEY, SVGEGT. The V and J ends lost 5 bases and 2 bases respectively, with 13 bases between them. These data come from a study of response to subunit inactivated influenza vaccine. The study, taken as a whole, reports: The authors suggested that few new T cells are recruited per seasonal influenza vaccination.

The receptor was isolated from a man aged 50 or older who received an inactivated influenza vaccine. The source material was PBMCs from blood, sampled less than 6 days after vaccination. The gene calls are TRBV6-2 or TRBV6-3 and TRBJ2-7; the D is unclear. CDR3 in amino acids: CASSQTLGPYEQYF. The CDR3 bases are TGTGCCAGCAGTCAAACCTTAGGGCCCTACGAGCAGTACTTC.